These T cell receptor beta chains were read from a single sample in a study of cytomegalovirus exposure and HLA in healthy donors. Here immunoSEQ multiplex PCR was the method, and the copy in TCRdb shows in-frame clones only, minus some. The table shows more than 140,000 clones, with around three fifths occurring only once. Sample: PBMCs. These receptors all come from a woman between 25 and 40 years old in good health and CMV-seropositive. Both conserved end residues are part of each CDR3. The order of the fields is J gene, clone size, V gene, D gene, CDR3 protein, CDR3 DNA. A D gene is named only where the DNA matches it firmly. Not all rows give a size; the values are once, few, many and, for expanded clones, a class.

TRBJ1-2 | . | TRBV10-2 | . | CASSAVPRSGYTF | TGCGCCAGCAGTGCAGTCCCTAGGAGCGGCTACACCTTC
TRBJ1-2 | . | TRBV6-5 | . | CASSYSNRGGMGYTF | TGTGCCAGCAGTTACTCGAATCGAGGCGGGATGGGCTACACCTTC
TRBJ1-1 | . | TRBV5-6 | . | CASSFGTLNTEAFF | TGTGCCAGCAGCTTCGGGACATTGAACACTGAAGCTTTCTTT
TRBJ2-4 | . | TRBV29-1 | . | CSALPADRDSTWAKNIQYF | TGCAGCGCGTTGCCCGCGGACAGAGACAGTACCTGGGCCAAAAACATTCAGTACTTC
TRBJ1-3 | . | TRBV7-6 | . | CASSLGDNPGNTIYF | TGTGCCAGCAGCTTGGGGGACAATCCTGGAAACACCATATATTTT
TRBJ1-2 | few | TRBV5-1 | . | CASSPASGMGYTF | TGCGCCAGCAGCCCGGCGTCGGGAATGGGCTACACCTTC
TRBJ2-1 | few | TRBV18 | TRBD2 | CASSPIATSGSYNEQFF | TGTGCCAGCTCACCAATTGCCACTAGCGGCTCCTACAATGAGCAGTTCTTC
TRBJ1-5 | . | TRBV10-3 | . | CAITETGNQPQHF | TGTGCCATCACTGAGACAGGAAATCAGCCCCAGCATTTT
TRBJ2-1 | . | TRBV29-1 | . | CSGRQESSYNEQFF | TGCAGCGGTCGACAGGAAAGCTCCTACAATGAGCAGTTCTTC
TRBJ1-1 | . | TRBV29-1 | TRBD1 | CSAPTGGATEAFF | TGCAGCGCCCCGACAGGGGGAGCCACTGAAGCTTTCTTT
TRBJ1-2 | . | TRBV2 | . | CASSADWNYGYTF | TGTGCCAGCAGTGCCGACTGGAACTATGGCTACACCTTC
TRBJ1-2 | few | TRBV29-1 | . | CSVIPRQAGYGYTF | TGCAGCGTTATCCCTCGACAGGCTGGCTATGGCTACACCTTC
TRBJ1-1 | . | TRBV18 | . | CASSPGQSNTEAFF | TGTGCCAGCTCACCCGGACAGTCTAACACTGAAGCTTTCTTT
TRBJ1-1 | . | TRBV9 | . | CASSVEGTSIHAEAFF | TGTGCCAGCAGCGTAGAGGGGACAAGTATCCACGCTGAAGCTTTCTTT
TRBJ2-2 | . | TRBV13 | . | CASSPRARGTGELFF | TGTGCCAGCAGCCCCCGGGCCCGGGGCACCGGGGAGCTGTTTTTT
TRBJ2-7 | . | TRBV5-1 | TRBD1 | CASSLGDRNYEQYF | TGCGCCAGCAGCTTGGGGGACAGGAACTACGAGCAGTACTTC
TRBJ2-5 | . | TRBV13 | TRBD2 | CASSSRLAGVLQETQYF | TGTGCCAGCAGCTCTCGACTAGCGGGGGTCCTCCAAGAGACCCAGTACTTC
TRBJ2-2 | once | TRBV18 | . | CASSPLFSGELFF | TGTGCCAGCTCACCACTCTTTTCCGGGGAGCTGTTTTTT
TRBJ2-1 | . | TRBV5-1 | . | CASSGRLDLNEQFF | TGCGCCAGCAGCGGACGACTAGACCTTAATGAGCAGTTCTTC
TRBJ1-1 | . | TRBV30 | . | CAWIGGVNTEAFF | TGTGCCTGGATAGGGGGAGTGAACACTGAAGCTTTCTTT
TRBJ1-2 | . | TRBV5-6 | TRBD1 | CASSSGGRGLNGYTF | TGTGCCAGCAGCTCGGGTGGCAGGGGGCTGAATGGCTACACCTTC
TRBJ2-3 | . | TRBV10-1 | TRBD2 | CASSPGRERDTQYF | TGCGCCAGCAGTCCAGGGAGGGAGCGTGATACGCAGTATTTT
TRBJ1-5 | . | TRBV6-5 | TRBD1 | CASSWRDRVPPQHF | TGTGCCAGCAGTTGGCGGGACAGGGTCCCCCCCCAGCATTTT
TRBJ2-7 | few | TRBV6-5 | TRBD1 | CASSYGTGNYEQYF | TGTGCCAGCAGTTACGGGACAGGAAACTACGAGCAGTACTTC
TRBJ2-7 | once | TRBV25-1 | TRBD2 | CASSATGTRFYEQYF | TGTGCCAGCAGTGCCACCGGGACTAGGTTCTACGAGCAGTACTTC
TRBJ2-7 | . | TRBV5-4 | TRBD2 | CASSPGGLAMYEQYF | TGTGCCAGCAGTCCGGGGGGACTAGCTATGTACGAGCAGTACTTC
TRBJ1-5 | . | TRBV30 | . | CAWSADSNQPQHF | TGTGCCTGGAGCGCGGACTCTAATCAGCCCCAGCATTTT
TRBJ2-7 | . | TRBV6-1 | . | CASDMGGQSYEQYF | TGTGCCAGCGACATGGGGGGACAGAGCTACGAGCAGTACTTC